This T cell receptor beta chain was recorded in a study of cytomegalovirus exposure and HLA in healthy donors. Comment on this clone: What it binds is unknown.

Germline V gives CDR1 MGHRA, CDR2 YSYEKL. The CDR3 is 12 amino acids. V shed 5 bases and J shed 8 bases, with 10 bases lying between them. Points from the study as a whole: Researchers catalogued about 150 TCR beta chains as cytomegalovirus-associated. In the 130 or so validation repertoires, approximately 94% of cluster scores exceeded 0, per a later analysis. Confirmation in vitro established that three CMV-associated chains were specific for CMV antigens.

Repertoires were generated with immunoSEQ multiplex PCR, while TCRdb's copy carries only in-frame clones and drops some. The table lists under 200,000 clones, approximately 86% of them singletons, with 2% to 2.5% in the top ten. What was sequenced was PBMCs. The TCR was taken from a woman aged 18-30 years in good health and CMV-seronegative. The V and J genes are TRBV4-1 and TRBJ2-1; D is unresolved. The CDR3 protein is CASSTTSDEQFF. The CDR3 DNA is TGCGCCAGCAGCACTACGAGCGATGAGCAGTTCTTC.